This record covers a single T cell receptor (beta chain). Germline V gene data show CDR1 as MDHEN and CDR2 as SYDVKM. The V end lost 5 bases, the J end lost 7 bases, and 21 bases lay between the germline ends. The CDR3 has 15 amino acids. The repertoire was sequenced with immunoSEQ multiplex PCR; TCRdb's copy has only in-frame clones and lacks some. The sample includes 200,000 or so clones, roughly 88% seen only once; the top ten take over 9.5%. These data belong to a study of blood T cell repertoires in COVID-19. Across the study: COVID-19 samples collected from the United States, Italy and Spain covered acute and convalescent phases.

The specimen was peripheral blood. The receptor was derived from a human donor with active or convalescent COVID-19. The donor label of this sample is uncertain. The gene calls are TRBV28 and TRBJ2-7, with D tentatively TRBD1 (6 bases). CDR3 nucleotide sequence: TGTGCCAGCAGTCCTACAGGGTCGAAGTACCGGGAGCAGTACTTC. It specifies CASSPTGSKYREQYF.